This is a list of T cell receptor beta chains from one sample in a study of blood T cell repertoires in COVID-19. Sequencing used immunoSEQ multiplex PCR; TCRdb keeps in-frame clones, though not all of them. The table lists some 200,000 clones, more than 75% of them singletons, with 5.2% in the top ten. Sequencing was carried out using peripheral blood. Receptor source: a woman in her seventies with COVID-19, enrolled during active disease. Each CDR3 is given without its conserved first and last residue. A D gene is named only where the DNA matches it firmly.

ASTSPGGIDADTQY | TRBD2 | TRBV28
ASSAFQGANEKLF | TRBD1 | TRBV9
ASSRAAGTGPGGSNQPQH | NA | TRBV18
ASSQDLGEQY | NA | TRBV3-1/TRBV3-2
SVVDRGNQPQH | TRBD1 | TRBV29-1
ASRGSSGNTIY | NA | TRBV28
ASSLPGDSPLH | NA | TRBV28
ASSHDYGGTSWRNEQF | NA | TRBV4-2
ASSELQGMGLAGGPYEQY | TRBD2 | TRBV6-4
ASSVLAGGYTGELF | TRBD2 | TRBV9
ASSAIIQGLGYT | TRBD1 | TRBV7-8
ASRLGRTNSPLH | NA | TRBV2
ASRRQINTGELF | NA | TRBV6-5
ASSLGGGYYNEQF | TRBD2 | TRBV28
ASSFSGIGNTEAF | NA | TRBV28
ASSTQPEGTEAF | NA | TRBV5-1
ASSLEGVGEKLF | NA | TRBV5-1
ASTWLVQGAGGELF | TRBD1 | TRBV2
ASSSLSGSGTQY | NA | TRBV5-6
ASSRIGAQMYTDTQY | NA | TRBV19
ASSLNEKLAGDGELF | TRBD2 | TRBV27
ASSSRAGTEAF | NA | TRBV7-8
AISGTGGFEKLF | TRBD1 | TRBV10-3
ASSPHSGRAYNEQF | NA | TRBV21-1
ASSLAVRTEAF | NA | TRBV5-4
ASSTSGTGRSEQY | NA | TRBV11-2
ASSYWQGATYEQY | TRBD1 | TRBV6-5